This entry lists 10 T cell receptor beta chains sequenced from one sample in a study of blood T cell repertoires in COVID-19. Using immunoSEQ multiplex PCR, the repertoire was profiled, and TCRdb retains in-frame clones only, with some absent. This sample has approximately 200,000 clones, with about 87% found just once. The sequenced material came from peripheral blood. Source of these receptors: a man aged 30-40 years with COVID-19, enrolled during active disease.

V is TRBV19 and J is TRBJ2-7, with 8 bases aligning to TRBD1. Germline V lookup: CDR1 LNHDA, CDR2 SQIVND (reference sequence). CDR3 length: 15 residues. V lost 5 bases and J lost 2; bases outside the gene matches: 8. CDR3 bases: TGTGCCAGTAGTCCCTCGACAGGGGCCACCTACGAGCAGTACTTC. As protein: CASSPSTGATYEQYF.

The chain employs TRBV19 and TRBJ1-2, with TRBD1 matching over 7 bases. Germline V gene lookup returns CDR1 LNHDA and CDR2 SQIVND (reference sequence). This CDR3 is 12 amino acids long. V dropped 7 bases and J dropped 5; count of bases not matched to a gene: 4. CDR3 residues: CASKQGRYGYTF. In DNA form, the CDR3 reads TGTGCCAGTAAACAGGGGAGGTATGGCTACACCTTC. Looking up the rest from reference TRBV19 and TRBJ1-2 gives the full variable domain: DGGITQSPKYLFRKEGQNVTLSCEQNLNHDAMYWYRQDPGQGLRLIYYSQIVNDFQKGDIAEGYSVSREKKESFPLTVTSAQKNPTAFYLCASKQGRYGYTFGSGTRLTVV.

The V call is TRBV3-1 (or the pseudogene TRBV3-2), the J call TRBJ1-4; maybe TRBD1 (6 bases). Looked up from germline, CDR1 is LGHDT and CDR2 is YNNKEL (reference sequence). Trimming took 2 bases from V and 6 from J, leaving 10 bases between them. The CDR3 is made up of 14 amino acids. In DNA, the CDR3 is TGTGCCAGCAGCCAACAGGGGAGCTATGAAAAACTGTTTTTT. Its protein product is CASSQQGSYEKLFF.

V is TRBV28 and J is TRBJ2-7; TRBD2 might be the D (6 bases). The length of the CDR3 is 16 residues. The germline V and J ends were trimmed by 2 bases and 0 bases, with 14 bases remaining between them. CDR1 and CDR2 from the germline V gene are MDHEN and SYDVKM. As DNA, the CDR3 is TGTGCCAGCAGTTTAGGGGGGTCGGGGACCTCCTACGAGCAGTACTTC. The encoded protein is CASSLGGSGTSYEQYF. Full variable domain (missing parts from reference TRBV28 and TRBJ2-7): DVKVTQSSRYLVKRTGEKVFLECVQDMDHENMFWYRQDPGLGLRLIYFSYDVKMKEKGDIPEGYSVSREKKERFSLILESASTNQTSMYLCASSLGGSGTSYEQYFGPGTRLTVT.

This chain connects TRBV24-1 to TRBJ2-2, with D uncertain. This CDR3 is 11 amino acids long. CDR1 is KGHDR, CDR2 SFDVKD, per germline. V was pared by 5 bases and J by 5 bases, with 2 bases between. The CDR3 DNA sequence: TGTGCCACCAGTGCGACCGGGGAGCTGTTTTTT. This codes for CATSATGELFF.

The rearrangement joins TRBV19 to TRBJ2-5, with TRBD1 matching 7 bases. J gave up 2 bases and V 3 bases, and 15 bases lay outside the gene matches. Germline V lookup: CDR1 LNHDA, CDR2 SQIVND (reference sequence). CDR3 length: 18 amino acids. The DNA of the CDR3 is TGTGCCAGTAGTATCGTTCTACAAGGGGGCCTGATTCAAGAGACCCAGTACTTC. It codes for CASSIVLQGGLIQETQYF.

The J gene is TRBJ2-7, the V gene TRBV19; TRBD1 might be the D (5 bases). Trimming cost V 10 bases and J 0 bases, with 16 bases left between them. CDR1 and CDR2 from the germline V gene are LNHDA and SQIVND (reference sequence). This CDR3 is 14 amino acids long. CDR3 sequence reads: CATAPTGGSYEQYF. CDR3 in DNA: TGTGCCACCGCCCCCACAGGTGGCTCCTACGAGCAGTACTTC.

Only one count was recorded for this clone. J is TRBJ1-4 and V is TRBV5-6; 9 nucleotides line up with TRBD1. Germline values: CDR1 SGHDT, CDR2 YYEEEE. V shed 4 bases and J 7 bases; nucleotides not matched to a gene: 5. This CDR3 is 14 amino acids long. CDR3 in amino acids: CASSLGTGFEKLFF. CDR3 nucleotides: TGTGCCAGCAGCCTTGGGACAGGGTTTGAAAAACTGTTTTTT.

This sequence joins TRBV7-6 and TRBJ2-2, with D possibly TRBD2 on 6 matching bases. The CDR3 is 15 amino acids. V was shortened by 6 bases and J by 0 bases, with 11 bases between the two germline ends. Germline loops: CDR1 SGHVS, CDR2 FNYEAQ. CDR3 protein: CASRVGGPNTGELFF. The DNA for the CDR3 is TGTGCCAGCAGAGTGGGGGGTCCGAACACCGGGGAGCTGTTTTTT.

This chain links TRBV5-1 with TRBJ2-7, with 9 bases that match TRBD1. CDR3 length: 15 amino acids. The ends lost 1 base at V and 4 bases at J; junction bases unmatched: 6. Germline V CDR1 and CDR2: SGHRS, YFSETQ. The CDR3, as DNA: TGCGCCAGCAGCTTGTCGCCGGGACAGGGTTACGAGCAGTACTTC. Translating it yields CASSLSPGQGYEQYF.